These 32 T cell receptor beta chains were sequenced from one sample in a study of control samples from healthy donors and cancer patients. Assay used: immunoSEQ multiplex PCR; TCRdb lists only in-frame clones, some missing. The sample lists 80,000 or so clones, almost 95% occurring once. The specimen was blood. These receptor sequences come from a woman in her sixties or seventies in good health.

CDR3 in DNA: TGTGCCAGCAGCTCACAGGGACGTAATGAAAAACTGTTTTTT. Translating it yields CASSSQGRNEKLFF. The chain employs TRBV7-9 and TRBJ1-4, with D possibly matching TRBD1 (6 bases). This CDR3 contains 14 residues. The V gene lost 4 bases and the J gene lost 4 bases, with 10 bases spanning the gap. Germline CDR1 reads SEHNR; CDR2 reads FQNEAQ (reference sequence). The full variable domain, with the rest looked up from reference TRBV7-9 and TRBJ1-4, is DTGVSQNPRHKITKRGQNVTFRCDPISEHNRLYWYRQTLGQGPEFLTYFQNEAQLEKSRLLSDRFSAERPKGSFSTLEIQRTEQGDSAMYLCASSSQGRNEKLFFGSGTQLSVL.

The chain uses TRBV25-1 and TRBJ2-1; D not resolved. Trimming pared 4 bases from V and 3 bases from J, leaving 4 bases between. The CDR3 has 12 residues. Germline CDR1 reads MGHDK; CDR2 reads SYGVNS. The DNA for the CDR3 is TGTGCCAGCAGTGCAAACTACAATGAGCAGTTCTTC. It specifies CASSANYNEQFF.

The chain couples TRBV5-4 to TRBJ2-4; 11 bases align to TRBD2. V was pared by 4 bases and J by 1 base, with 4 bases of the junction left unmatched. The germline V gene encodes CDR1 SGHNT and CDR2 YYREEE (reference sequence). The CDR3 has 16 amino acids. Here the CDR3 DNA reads TGTGCCAGCAGCAAGGGACTAGCGGAGGCCAAAAACATTCAGTACTTC. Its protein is CASSKGLAEAKNIQYF.

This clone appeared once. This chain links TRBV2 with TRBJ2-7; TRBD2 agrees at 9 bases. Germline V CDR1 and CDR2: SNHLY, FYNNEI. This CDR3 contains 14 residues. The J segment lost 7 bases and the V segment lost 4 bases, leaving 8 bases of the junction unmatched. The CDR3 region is CASSGASGNSEQYF. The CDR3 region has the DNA TGTGCCAGCAGTGGGGCTAGCGGGAATTCGGAGCAGTACTTC.

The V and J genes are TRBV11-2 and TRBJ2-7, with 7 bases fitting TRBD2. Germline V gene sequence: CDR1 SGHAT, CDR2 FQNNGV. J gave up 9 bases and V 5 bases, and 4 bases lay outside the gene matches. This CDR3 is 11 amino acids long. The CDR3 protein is CASSLGGRQYF. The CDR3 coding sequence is TGTGCCAGCAGCCTCGGGGGGAGGCAGTACTTC. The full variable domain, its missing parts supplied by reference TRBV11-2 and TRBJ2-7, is EAGVAQSPRYKIIEKRQSVAFWCNPISGHATLYWYQQILGQGPKLLIQFQNNGVVDDSQLPKDRFSAERLKGVDSTLKIQPAKLEDSAVYLCASSLGGRQYFGPGTRLTVT.

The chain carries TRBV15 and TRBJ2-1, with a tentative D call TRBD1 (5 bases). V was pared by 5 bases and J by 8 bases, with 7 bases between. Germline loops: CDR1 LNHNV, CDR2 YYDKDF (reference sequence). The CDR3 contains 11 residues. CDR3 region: CATSRTHEQFF. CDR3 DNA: TGTGCCACCAGCCGGACACATGAGCAGTTCTTC.

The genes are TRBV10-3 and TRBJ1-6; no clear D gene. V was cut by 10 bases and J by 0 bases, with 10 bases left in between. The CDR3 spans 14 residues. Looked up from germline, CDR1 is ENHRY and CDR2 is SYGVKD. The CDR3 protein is CATQGSSYNSPLHF. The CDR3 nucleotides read TGTGCCACCCAAGGGAGCTCCTATAATTCACCCCTCCACTTT.

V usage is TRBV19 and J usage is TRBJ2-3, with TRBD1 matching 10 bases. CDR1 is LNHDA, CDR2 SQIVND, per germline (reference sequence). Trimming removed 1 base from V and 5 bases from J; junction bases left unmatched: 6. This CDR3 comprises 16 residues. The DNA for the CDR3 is TGTGCCAGTAGTATAGCGCAGGGACAGGGGAGAGATACGCAGTATTTT. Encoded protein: CASSIAQGQGRDTQYF. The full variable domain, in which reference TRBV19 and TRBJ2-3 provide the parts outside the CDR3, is DGGITQSPKYLFRKEGQNVTLSCEQNLNHDAMYWYRQDPGQGLRLIYYSQIVNDFQKGDIAEGYSVSREKKESFPLTVTSAQKNPTAFYLCASSIAQGQGRDTQYFGPGTRLTVL.

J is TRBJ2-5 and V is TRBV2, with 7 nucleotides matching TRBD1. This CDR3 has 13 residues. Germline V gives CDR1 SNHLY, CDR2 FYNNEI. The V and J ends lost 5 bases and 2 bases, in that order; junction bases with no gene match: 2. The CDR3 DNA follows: TGTGCCAGCAGTCGGGGACAGCAAGAGACCCAGTACTTC. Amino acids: CASSRGQQETQYF.

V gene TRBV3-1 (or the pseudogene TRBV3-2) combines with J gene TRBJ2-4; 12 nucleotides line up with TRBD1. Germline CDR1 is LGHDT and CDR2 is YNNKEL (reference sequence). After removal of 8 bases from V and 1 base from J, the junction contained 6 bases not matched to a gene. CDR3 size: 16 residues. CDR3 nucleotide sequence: TGTGCCAGCGGGACAGGGGGCGACTTTGCCAAAAACATTCAGTACTTC. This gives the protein CASGTGGDFAKNIQYF.

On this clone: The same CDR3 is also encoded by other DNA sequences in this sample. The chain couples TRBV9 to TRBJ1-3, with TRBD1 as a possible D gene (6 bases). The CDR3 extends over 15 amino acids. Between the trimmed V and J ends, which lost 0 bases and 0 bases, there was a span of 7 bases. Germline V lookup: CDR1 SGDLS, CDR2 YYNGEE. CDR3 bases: TGTGCCAGCAGCGTAGTAGGGGGCTCTGGAAACACCATATATTTT. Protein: CASSVVGGSGNTIYF. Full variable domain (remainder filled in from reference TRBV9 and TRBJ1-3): DSGVTQTPKHLITATGQRVTLRCSPRSGDLSVYWYQQSLDQGLQFLIQYYNGEERAKGNILERFSAQQFPDLHSELNLSSLELGDSALYFCASSVVGGSGNTIYFGEGSWLTVV.

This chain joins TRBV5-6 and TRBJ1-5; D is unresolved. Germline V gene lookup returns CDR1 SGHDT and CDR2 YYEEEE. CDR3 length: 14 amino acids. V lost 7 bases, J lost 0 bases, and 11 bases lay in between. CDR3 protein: CASRRGFSNQPQHF. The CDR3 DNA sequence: TGTGCCAGCCGCCGAGGGTTTAGCAATCAGCCCCAGCATTTT. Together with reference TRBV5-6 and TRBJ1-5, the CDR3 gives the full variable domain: DAGVTQSPTHLIKTRGQQVTLRCSPKSGHDTVSWYQQALGQGPQFIFQYYEEEERQRGNFPDRFSGHQFPNYSSELNVNALLLGDSALYLCASRRGFSNQPQHFGDGTRLSIL.

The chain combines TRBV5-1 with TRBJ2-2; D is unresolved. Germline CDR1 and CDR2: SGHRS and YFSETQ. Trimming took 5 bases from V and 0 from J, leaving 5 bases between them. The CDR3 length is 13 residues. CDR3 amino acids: CASRWANTGELFF. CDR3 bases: TGCGCCAGCAGGTGGGCGAACACCGGGGAGCTGTTTTTT.

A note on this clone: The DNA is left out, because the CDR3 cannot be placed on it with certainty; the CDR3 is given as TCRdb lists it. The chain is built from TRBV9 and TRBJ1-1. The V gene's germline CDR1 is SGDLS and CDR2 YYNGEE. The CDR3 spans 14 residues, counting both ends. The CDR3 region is CASSVGPGTHIPDF.

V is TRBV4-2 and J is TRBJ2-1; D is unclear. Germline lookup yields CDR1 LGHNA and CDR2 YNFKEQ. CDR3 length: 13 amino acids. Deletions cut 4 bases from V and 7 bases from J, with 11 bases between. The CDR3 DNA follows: TGTGCCAGCAGCCCGGACCGAATTAATGAGCAGTTCTTC. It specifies CASSPDRINEQFF.

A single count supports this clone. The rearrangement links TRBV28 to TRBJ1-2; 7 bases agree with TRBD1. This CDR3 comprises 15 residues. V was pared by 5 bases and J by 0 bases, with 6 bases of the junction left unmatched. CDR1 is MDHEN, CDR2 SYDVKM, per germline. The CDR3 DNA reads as TGTGCCAGCAGTGCAGGGACAGCAGCTAACTATGGCTACACCTTC. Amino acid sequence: CASSAGTAANYGYTF.

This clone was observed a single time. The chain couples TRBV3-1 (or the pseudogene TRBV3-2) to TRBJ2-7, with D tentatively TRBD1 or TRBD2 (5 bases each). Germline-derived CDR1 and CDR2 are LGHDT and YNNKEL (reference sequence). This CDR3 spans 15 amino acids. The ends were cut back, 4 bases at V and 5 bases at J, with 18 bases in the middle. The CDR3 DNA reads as TGTGCCAGCAGCCCAAGAGAGGGGAACAGCGACGAGCAGTACTTC. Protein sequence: CASSPREGNSDEQYF.

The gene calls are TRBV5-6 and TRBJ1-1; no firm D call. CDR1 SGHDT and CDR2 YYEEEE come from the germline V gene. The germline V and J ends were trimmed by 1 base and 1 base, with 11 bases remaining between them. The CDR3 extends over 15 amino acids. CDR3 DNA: TGTGCCAGCAGCTTGCTCAGATACAGGAACACTGAAGCTTTCTTT. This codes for CASSLLRYRNTEAFF. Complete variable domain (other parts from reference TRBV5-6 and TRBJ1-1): DAGVTQSPTHLIKTRGQQVTLRCSPKSGHDTVSWYQQALGQGPQFIFQYYEEEERQRGNFPDRFSGHQFPNYSSELNVNALLLGDSALYLCASSLLRYRNTEAFFGQGTRLTVV.

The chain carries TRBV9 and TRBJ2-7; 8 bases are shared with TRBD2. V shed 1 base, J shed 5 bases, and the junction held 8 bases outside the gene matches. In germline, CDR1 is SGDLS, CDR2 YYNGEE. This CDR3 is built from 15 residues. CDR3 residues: CASSVLSGLGDEQYF. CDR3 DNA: TGTGCCAGCAGCGTACTATCGGGACTAGGGGACGAGCAGTACTTC.

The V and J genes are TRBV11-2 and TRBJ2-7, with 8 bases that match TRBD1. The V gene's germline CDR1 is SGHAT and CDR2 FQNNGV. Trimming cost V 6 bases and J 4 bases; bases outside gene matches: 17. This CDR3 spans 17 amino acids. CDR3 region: CASRPPFRGRLLYEQYF. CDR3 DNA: TGTGCCAGCAGACCACCTTTCAGGGGGCGGCTTCTATACGAGCAGTACTTC.

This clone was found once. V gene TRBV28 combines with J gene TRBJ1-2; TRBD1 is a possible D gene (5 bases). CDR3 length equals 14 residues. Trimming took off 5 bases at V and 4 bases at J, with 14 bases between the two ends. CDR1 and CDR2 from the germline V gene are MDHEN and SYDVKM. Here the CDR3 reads CASSTSGTGYGYTF. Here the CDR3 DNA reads TGTGCCAGCAGTACTTCCGGGACGGGCTATGGCTACACCTTC.

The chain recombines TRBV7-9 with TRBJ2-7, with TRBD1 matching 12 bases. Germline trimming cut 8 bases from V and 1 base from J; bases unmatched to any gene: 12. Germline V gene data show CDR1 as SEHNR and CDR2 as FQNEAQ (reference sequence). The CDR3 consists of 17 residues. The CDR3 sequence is CASGPGQGAGPSYEQYF. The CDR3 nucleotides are TGTGCCAGCGGGCCGGGACAGGGGGCCGGTCCGTCCTACGAGCAGTACTTC.

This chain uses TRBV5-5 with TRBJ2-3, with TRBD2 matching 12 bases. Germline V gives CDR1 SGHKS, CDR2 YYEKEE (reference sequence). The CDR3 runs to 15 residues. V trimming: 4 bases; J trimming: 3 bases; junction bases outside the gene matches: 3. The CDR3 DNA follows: TGTGCCAGCAGCAAGACTAGCGGGAGTACAGATACGCAGTATTTT. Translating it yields CASSKTSGSTDTQYF.

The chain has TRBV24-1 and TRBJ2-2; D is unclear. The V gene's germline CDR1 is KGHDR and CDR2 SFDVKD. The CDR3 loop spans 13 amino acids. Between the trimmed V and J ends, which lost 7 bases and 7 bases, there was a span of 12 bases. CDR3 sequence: CATSILGVGELFF. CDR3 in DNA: TGTGCCACCAGCATTTTAGGTGTCGGGGAGCTGTTTTTT.

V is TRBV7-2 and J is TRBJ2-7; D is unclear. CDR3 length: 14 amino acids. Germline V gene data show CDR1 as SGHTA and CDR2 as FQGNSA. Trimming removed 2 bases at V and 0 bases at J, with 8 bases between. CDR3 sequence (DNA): TGTGCCAGCAGCTTAACTGGGATCTCCTACGAGCAGTACTTC. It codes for CASSLTGISYEQYF.

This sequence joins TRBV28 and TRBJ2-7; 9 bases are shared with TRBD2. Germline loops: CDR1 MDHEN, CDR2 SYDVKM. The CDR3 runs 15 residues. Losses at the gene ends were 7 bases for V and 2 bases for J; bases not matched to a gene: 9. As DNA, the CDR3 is TGTGCCAGCACTACCTCCGGGACTAGCACCTACGAGCAGTACTTC. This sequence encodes CASTTSGTSTYEQYF.

The CDR3 reads CASSQDGRSLYGYTF. In DNA form, the CDR3 reads TGTGCCAGCAGCCAAGATGGAAGGTCACTGTATGGCTACACCTTC. The J gene is TRBJ1-2, the V gene TRBV3-1 (or the pseudogene TRBV3-2); D is unresolved. From germline, CDR1 is LGHDT and CDR2 YNNKEL (reference sequence). V dropped 0 bases and J dropped 5 bases, with 13 bases sitting between them. The CDR3 has 15 residues.

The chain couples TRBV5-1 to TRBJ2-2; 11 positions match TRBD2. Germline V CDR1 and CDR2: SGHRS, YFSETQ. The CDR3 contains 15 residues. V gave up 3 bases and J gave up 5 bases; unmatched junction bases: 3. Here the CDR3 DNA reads TGCGCCAGCAGCTGGGGGACTAGCGGTACCGGGGAGCTGTTTTTT. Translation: CASSWGTSGTGELFF.

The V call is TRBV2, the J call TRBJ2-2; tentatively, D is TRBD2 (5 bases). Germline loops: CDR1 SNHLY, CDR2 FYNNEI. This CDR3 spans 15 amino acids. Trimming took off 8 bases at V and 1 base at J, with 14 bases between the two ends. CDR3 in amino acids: CASGSLAENTGELFF. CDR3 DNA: TGTGCCAGCGGGAGTTTGGCGGAGAACACCGGGGAGCTGTTTTTT. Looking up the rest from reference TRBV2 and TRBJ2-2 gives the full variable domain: EPEVTQTPSHQVTQMGQEVILRCVPISNHLYFYWYRQILGQKVEFLVSFYNNEISEKSEIFDDQFSVERPDGSNFTLKIRSTKLEDSAMYFCASGSLAENTGELFFGEGSRLTVL.

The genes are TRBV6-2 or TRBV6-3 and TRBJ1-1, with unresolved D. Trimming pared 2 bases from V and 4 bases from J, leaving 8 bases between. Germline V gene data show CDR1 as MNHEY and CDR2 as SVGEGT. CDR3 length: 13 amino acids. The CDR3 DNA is TGTGCCAGCAGTTACGCAGGAGGCACTGAAGCTTTCTTT. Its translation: CASSYAGGTEAFF.

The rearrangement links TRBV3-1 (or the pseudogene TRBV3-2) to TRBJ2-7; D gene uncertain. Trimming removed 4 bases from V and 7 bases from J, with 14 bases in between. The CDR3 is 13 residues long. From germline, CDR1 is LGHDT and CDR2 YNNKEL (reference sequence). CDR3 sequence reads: CASSLAGNPEQYF. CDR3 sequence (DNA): TGTGCCAGCAGCCTGGCAGGTAACCCGGAGCAGTACTTC.

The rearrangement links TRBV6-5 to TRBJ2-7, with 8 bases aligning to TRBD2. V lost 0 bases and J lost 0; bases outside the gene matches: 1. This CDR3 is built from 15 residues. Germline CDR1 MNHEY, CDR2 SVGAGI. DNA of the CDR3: TGTGCCAGCAGTTACTCAAGCGGGAGCTCCTACGAGCAGTACTTC. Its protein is CASSYSSGSSYEQYF.